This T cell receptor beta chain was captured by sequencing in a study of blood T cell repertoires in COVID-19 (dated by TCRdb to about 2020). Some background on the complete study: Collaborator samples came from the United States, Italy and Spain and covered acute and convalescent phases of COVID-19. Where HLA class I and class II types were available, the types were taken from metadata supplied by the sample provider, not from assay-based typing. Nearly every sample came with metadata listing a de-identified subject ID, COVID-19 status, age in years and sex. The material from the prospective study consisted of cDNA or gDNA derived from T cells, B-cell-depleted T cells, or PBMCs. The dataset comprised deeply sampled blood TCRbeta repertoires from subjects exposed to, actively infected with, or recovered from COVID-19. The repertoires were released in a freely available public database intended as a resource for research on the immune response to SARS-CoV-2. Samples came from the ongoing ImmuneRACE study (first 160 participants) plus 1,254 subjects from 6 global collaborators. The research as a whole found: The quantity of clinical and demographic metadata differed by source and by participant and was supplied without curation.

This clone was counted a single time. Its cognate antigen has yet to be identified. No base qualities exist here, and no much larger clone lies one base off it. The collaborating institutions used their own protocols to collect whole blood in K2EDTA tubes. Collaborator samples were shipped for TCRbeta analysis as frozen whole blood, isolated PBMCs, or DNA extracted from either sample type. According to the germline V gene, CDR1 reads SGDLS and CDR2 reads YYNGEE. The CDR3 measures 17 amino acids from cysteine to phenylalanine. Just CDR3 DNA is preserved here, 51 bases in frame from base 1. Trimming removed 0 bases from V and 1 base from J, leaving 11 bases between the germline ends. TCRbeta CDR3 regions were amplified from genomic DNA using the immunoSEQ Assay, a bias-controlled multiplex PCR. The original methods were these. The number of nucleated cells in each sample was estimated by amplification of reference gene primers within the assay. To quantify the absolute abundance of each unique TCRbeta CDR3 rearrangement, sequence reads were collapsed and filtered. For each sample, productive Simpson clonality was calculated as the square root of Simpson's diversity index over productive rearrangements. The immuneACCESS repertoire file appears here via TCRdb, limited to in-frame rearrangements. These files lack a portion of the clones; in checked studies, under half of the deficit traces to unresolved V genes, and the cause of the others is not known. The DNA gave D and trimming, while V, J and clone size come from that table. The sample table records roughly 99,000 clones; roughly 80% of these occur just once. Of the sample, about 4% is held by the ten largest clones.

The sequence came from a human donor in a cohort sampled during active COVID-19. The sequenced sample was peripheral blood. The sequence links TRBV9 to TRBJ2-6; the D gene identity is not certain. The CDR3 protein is CASSVVPWASGANVLTF. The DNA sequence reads TGTGCCAGCAGCGTAGTCCCGTGGGCTTCTGGGGCCAACGTCCTGACTTTC.